This T cell receptor beta chain is from a study of blood T cell repertoires in COVID-19. The assay was immunoSEQ multiplex PCR, and TCRdb's table has in-frame clones only and misses some. The data show around 60,000 clones, roughly four fifths seen once. The CDR3 contains 17 residues. Trimming removed 7 bases from V and 0 bases from J, with 19 bases in between. Germline-derived CDR1 and CDR2 are MDHEN and SYDVKM. This chain uses TRBV28 with TRBJ2-1; D is possibly TRBD2 (5 bases). Sequenced sample: peripheral blood. This TCR came from a man in his fifties or sixties with COVID-19, enrolled during active disease. CDR3 protein: CASTSGGRMSSYNEQFF. CDR3 sequence (DNA): TGTGCCAGCACCTCCGGAGGACGGATGAGCTCCTACAATGAGCAGTTCTTC.